The clone carrying this T cell receptor beta chain showed up just a few times. This specimen comes from a study of regulatory T cells in long-lasting Graves disease. Study at large: Patients with new Graves' disease had used antithyroid drugs below 3 months.

Time point: newly diagnosed GD, antithyroid drugs for less than 3 months. PBMCs provided the RNA from which the TCR library was made. It was American Thyroid Association guidelines that determined Graves' disease diagnosis. Germline CDR1 and CDR2: KGHDR and SFDVKD. This CDR3 has 13 residues. V dropped 3 bases and J dropped 6 bases, with 8 bases sitting between them. Sequencing libraries for TCR beta were prepared with iRepertoire HTBI primers and Arm-PCR of CDR3 regions. Each CDR3 protein gets one entry after TCRdb re-called the multiplex PCR reads with MiXCR. The table has 530,000 or so distinct CDR3 sequences, 15% to 20% seen once. These same data were also listed under a study on T cells in Graves' hyperthyroidism and ophthalmopathy. From that second work: Absent ophthalmopathy progression within 18 months defined stable Graves' hyperthyroidism. Each patient was aged 18 to 65 and had newly diagnosed hyperthyroidism of under 2 months' duration.

The sample consisted of peripheral blood mononuclear cells (PBMCs), taken at new diagnosis, from a patient treated with antithyroid drugs. The sequence was collected from a man between 18 and 35 years old with Graves disease. The rearrangement joins TRBV24-1 to TRBJ2-1, with TRBD2 as a possible D gene (5 bases). Written as DNA, the CDR3 is TGTGCCACCAGTGATGGGAGACCCAATGAGCAGTTCTTC. It yields the protein CATSDGRPNEQFF.